These T cell receptor beta chains were read from a single sample in a study of cytomegalovirus exposure and HLA in healthy donors. Data came from immunoSEQ multiplex PCR; TCRdb stores just in-frame clones and leaves some out. The sample contains 120,000 or so clones, roughly 80% of which appear only once. The source material was PBMCs. These receptors were collected from a man between 18 and 35 years old in good health and CMV-seropositive. The CDR3 runs from the conserved cysteine through the conserved F or W. The D gene is left open where the match is weak. Not every row has a clone size; where given, it reads once, few, many or a size class.

D gene: TRBD1; clone size: -; J gene: TRBJ1-1; V gene: TRBV6-1; CDR3 protein: CASSVQGPTGGAEAFF; CDR3 DNA: TGTGCCAGCAGTGTTCAGGGCCCGACAGGGGGTGCTGAAGCTTTCTTT
D gene: TRBD2; clone size: -; J gene: TRBJ2-5; V gene: TRBV9; CDR3 protein: CASSVGLAGGLQTQYF; CDR3 DNA: TGTGCCAGCAGCGTAGGGCTAGCGGGGGGCTTACAGACCCAGTACTTC
D gene: TRBD1; clone size: -; J gene: TRBJ1-2; V gene: TRBV5-1; CDR3 protein: CASSQETGGPNGYTF; CDR3 DNA: TGCGCCAGCAGCCAGGAGACAGGGGGTCCCAATGGCTACACCTTC
D gene: TRBD2; clone size: once; J gene: TRBJ2-3; V gene: TRBV6-6; CDR3 protein: CASTALAGVGTDTQYF; CDR3 DNA: TGTGCCAGCACCGCTCTAGCGGGGGTCGGCACAGATACGCAGTATTTT
D gene: -; clone size: few; J gene: TRBJ2-3; V gene: TRBV15; CDR3 protein: CATSRGGEADTQYF; CDR3 DNA: TGTGCCACCAGCAGAGGCGGGGAAGCAGATACGCAGTATTTT
D gene: -; clone size: -; J gene: TRBJ1-2; V gene: TRBV18; CDR3 protein: CASSPRGGDYGYTF; CDR3 DNA: TGTGCCAGCTCACCCCGGGGAGGGGACTATGGCTACACCTTC
D gene: TRBD1; clone size: once; J gene: TRBJ1-6; V gene: TRBV7-9; CDR3 protein: CASSLAIGGFDNSPLHF; CDR3 DNA: TGTGCCAGCAGCTTAGCGATAGGGGGCTTTGATAATTCACCCCTCCACTTT
D gene: TRBD1; clone size: few; J gene: TRBJ2-4; V gene: TRBV19; CDR3 protein: CASSSVTGGLLAKNIQYF; CDR3 DNA: TGTGCCAGTAGTTCTGTGACAGGGGGCCTTCTAGCCAAAAACATTCAGTACTTC
D gene: -; clone size: -; J gene: TRBJ1-3; V gene: TRBV11-2; CDR3 protein: CASSHGGAGGNTIYF; CDR3 DNA: TGTGCCAGCAGCCATGGAGGGGCCGGCGGAAACACCATATATTTT
D gene: -; clone size: few; J gene: TRBJ1-5; V gene: TRBV4-1; CDR3 protein: CASSPQEDQPQHF; CDR3 DNA: TGCGCCAGCAGCCCTCAAGAGGATCAGCCCCAGCATTTT
D gene: TRBD1; clone size: once; J gene: TRBJ1-2; V gene: TRBV19; CDR3 protein: CASSIKGQGYGYTF; CDR3 DNA: TGTGCCAGTAGTATCAAGGGACAGGGCTATGGCTACACCTTC
D gene: -; clone size: -; J gene: TRBJ1-2; V gene: TRBV6-5; CDR3 protein: CASSYSSHGGYTF; CDR3 DNA: TGTGCCAGCAGTTACTCTTCCCACGGGGGCTACACCTTC
D gene: -; clone size: -; J gene: TRBJ2-7; V gene: TRBV5-1; CDR3 protein: CASSFSGEEQYF; CDR3 DNA: TGCGCCAGCAGTTTTTCAGGGGAGGAGCAGTACTTC
D gene: TRBD2; clone size: -; J gene: TRBJ2-1; V gene: TRBV5-1; CDR3 protein: CASSLVGGEQFF; CDR3 DNA: TGCGCCAGCAGCTTGGTGGGGGGGGAGCAGTTCTTC
D gene: TRBD2; clone size: once; J gene: TRBJ2-3; V gene: TRBV7-2; CDR3 protein: CASSSSLANTDTQYF; CDR3 DNA: TGTGCCAGCAGCTCCTCACTAGCGAATACAGATACGCAGTATTTT
D gene: TRBD2; clone size: few; J gene: TRBJ2-1; V gene: TRBV19; CDR3 protein: CASSIDNSGLAGMAYNEQFF; CDR3 DNA: TGTGCCAGTAGTATAGATAATTCGGGACTAGCGGGAATGGCCTACAATGAGCAGTTCTTC
D gene: -; clone size: once; J gene: TRBJ2-7; V gene: TRBV6-1; CDR3 protein: CASSEAFQGPKNSYEQYF; CDR3 DNA: TGTGCCAGCAGTGAAGCGTTCCAGGGGCCCAAGAACTCCTACGAGCAGTACTTC
D gene: -; clone size: -; J gene: TRBJ1-4; V gene: TRBV2; CDR3 protein: CASTRGNEKLFF; CDR3 DNA: TGTGCCAGCACCAGGGGTAATGAAAAACTGTTTTTT
D gene: TRBD2; clone size: few; J gene: TRBJ2-1; V gene: TRBV9; CDR3 protein: CASSVATGWTGTRGNEQFF; CDR3 DNA: TGTGCCAGCAGCGTAGCTACTGGGTGGACTGGGACTAGAGGTAATGAGCAGTTCTTC
D gene: -; clone size: -; J gene: TRBJ2-7; V gene: TRBV7-2; CDR3 protein: CASSLVQAYEQYF; CDR3 DNA: TGTGCCAGCAGCTTAGTACAAGCCTACGAGCAGTACTTC
D gene: TRBD1; clone size: -; J gene: TRBJ1-4; V gene: TRBV29-1; CDR3 protein: CSAGGQDWSGPNEKLFF; CDR3 DNA: TGCAGCGCGGGGGGACAGGACTGGTCTGGGCCTAATGAAAAACTGTTTTTT
D gene: -; clone size: -; J gene: TRBJ2-2; V gene: TRBV30; CDR3 protein: CAWTGAAGTGELFF; CDR3 DNA: TGTGCCTGGACAGGGGCCGCTGGCACCGGGGAGCTGTTTTTT
D gene: -; clone size: -; J gene: TRBJ2-5; V gene: TRBV5-4; CDR3 protein: CASSSDQGQETQYF; CDR3 DNA: TGTGCCAGCAGCTCCGACCAGGGGCAAGAGACCCAGTACTTC
D gene: TRBD2; clone size: -; J gene: TRBJ2-2; V gene: TRBV9; CDR3 protein: CASSASSGGATGELFF; CDR3 DNA: TGTGCCAGCAGCGCCAGTAGCGGGGGGGCCACCGGGGAGCTGTTTTTT
D gene: -; clone size: once; J gene: TRBJ2-5; V gene: TRBV5-4; CDR3 protein: CASSSTGALQETQYF; CDR3 DNA: TGTGCCAGCAGCTCGACAGGAGCCCTCCAAGAGACCCAGTACTTC
D gene: TRBD1; clone size: -; J gene: TRBJ1-2; V gene: TRBV29-1; CDR3 protein: CSAALGQGAEDYGYTF; CDR3 DNA: TGCAGCGCTGCCTTGGGGCAGGGGGCTGAGGACTATGGCTACACCTTC
D gene: -; clone size: -; J gene: TRBJ2-5; V gene: TRBV30; CDR3 protein: CAWNPWGRGEETQYF; CDR3 DNA: TGTGCCTGGAACCCATGGGGGAGGGGGGAAGAGACCCAGTACTTC
D gene: TRBD2; clone size: -; J gene: TRBJ2-1; V gene: TRBV28; CDR3 protein: CASSLGLAHNEQFF; CDR3 DNA: TGTGCCAGCAGTTTGGGACTAGCCCACAATGAGCAGTTCTTC
D gene: TRBD1; clone size: -; J gene: TRBJ1-1; V gene: TRBV29-1; CDR3 protein: CSVKGDRGRTEAFF; CDR3 DNA: TGCAGCGTTAAAGGGGACAGGGGACGCACTGAAGCTTTCTTT
D gene: -; clone size: -; J gene: TRBJ2-7; V gene: TRBV2; CDR3 protein: CASSVARAYEQYF; CDR3 DNA: TGTGCCAGCAGTGTTGCCCGAGCCTACGAGCAGTACTTC
D gene: -; clone size: -; J gene: TRBJ2-7; V gene: TRBV7-9; CDR3 protein: CASSSGDVDEQYF; CDR3 DNA: TGTGCCAGCAGCTCCGGAGATGTCGACGAGCAGTACTTC
D gene: -; clone size: once; J gene: TRBJ1-1; V gene: TRBV7-8; CDR3 protein: CASSRGLNTEAFF; CDR3 DNA: TGTGCCAGCAGCAGGGGGTTGAACACTGAAGCTTTCTTT
D gene: -; clone size: -; J gene: TRBJ1-2; V gene: TRBV30; CDR3 protein: CAWSEAGGFGYGYTF; CDR3 DNA: TGTGCCTGGAGTGAAGCGGGGGGCTTCGGATATGGCTACACCTTC
D gene: -; clone size: -; J gene: TRBJ1-2; V gene: TRBV7-2; CDR3 protein: CASSLGTYSDTF; CDR3 DNA: TGTGCCAGCAGCCTTGGGACTTACTCGGACACCTTC
D gene: TRBD1; clone size: -; J gene: TRBJ1-1; V gene: TRBV5-1; CDR3 protein: CASSPSGGQGVDEAFF; CDR3 DNA: TGCGCCAGCAGCCCCAGCGGGGGACAGGGGGTCGATGAAGCTTTCTTT
D gene: TRBD1; clone size: -; J gene: TRBJ1-4; V gene: TRBV5-4; CDR3 protein: CASSLQGGMNEKLFF; CDR3 DNA: TGTGCCAGCAGCCTACAGGGGGGGATGAATGAAAAACTGTTTTTT
D gene: -; clone size: -; J gene: TRBJ2-3; V gene: TRBV5-1; CDR3 protein: CASSPDGGSTDTQYF; CDR3 DNA: TGCGCCAGCAGCCCGGACGGAGGGAGCACAGATACGCAGTATTTT
D gene: -; clone size: -; J gene: TRBJ2-1; V gene: TRBV25-1; CDR3 protein: CASSPGGEQFF; CDR3 DNA: TGTGCCAGCAGTCCCGGGGGTGAGCAGTTCTTC
D gene: TRBD1; clone size: once; J gene: TRBJ2-1; V gene: TRBV7-2; CDR3 protein: CASSSGQCEQFF; CDR3 DNA: TGTGCCAGCAGCTCGGGACAGTGTGAGCAGTTCTTC
D gene: TRBD2; clone size: -; J gene: TRBJ2-1; V gene: TRBV7-2; CDR3 protein: CASSTGGYNEQFF; CDR3 DNA: TGTGCCAGCAGCACGGGAGGCTACAATGAGCAGTTCTTC
D gene: -; clone size: few; J gene: TRBJ2-7; V gene: TRBV7-2; CDR3 protein: CASSLSVTYEQYF; CDR3 DNA: TGTGCCAGCAGCTTATCAGTTACCTACGAGCAGTACTTC
D gene: -; clone size: -; J gene: TRBJ1-2; V gene: TRBV6-6; CDR3 protein: CASTLGGGDGYTF; CDR3 DNA: TGTGCCAGCACCTTGGGGGGGGGCGACGGCTACACCTTC
D gene: TRBD1; clone size: -; J gene: TRBJ1-1; V gene: TRBV5-4; CDR3 protein: CASSFGQGVRTEAFF; CDR3 DNA: TGTGCCAGCAGCTTCGGTCAGGGGGTGAGGACTGAAGCTTTCTTT